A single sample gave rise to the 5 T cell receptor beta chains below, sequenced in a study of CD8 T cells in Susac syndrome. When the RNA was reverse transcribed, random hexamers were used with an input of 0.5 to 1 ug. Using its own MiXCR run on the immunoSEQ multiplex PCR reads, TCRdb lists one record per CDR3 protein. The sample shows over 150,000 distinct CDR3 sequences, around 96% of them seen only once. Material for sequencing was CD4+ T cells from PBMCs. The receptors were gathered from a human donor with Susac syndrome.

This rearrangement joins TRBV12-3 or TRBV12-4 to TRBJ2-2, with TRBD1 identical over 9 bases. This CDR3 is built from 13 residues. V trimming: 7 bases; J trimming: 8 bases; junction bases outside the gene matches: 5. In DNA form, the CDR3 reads TGTGCCAGCACCCGGACAGGGGCGGGGGAGCTGTTTTTT. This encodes CASTRTGAGELFF.

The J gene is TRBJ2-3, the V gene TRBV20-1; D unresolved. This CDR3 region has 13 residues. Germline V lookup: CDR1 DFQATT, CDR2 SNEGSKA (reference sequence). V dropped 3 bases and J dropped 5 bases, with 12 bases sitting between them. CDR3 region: CSASSGPRDTQYF. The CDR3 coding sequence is TGCAGTGCTAGTTCCGGGCCGCGAGATACGCAGTATTTT.

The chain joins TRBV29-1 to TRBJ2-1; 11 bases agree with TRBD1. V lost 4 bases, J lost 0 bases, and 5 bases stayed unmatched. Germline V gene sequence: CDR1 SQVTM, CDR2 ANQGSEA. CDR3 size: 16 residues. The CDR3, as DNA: TGCAGCGTTGGGGGAGGGACAGGGGGCTCCTACAATGAGCAGTTCTTC. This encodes CSVGGGTGGSYNEQFF.

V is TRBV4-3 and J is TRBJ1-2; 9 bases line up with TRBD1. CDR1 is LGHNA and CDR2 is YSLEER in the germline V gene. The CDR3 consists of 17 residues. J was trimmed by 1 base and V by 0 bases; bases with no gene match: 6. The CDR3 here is CASSQDTGGELNYGYTF. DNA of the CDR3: TGCGCCAGCAGCCAAGATACAGGGGGCGAGCTTAACTATGGCTACACCTTC.

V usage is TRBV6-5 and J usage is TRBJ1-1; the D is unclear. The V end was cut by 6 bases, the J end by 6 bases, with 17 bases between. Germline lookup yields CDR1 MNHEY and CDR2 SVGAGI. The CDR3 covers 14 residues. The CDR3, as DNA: TGTGCCAGCAGCCCTCGGACCCTTAGGGCTGAAGCTTTCTTT. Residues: CASSPRTLRAEAFF.